Listed below are T cell receptor beta chains from one sample, sequenced in a study of blood T cell repertoires in COVID-19. Method: immunoSEQ multiplex PCR; TCRdb's copy keeps in-frame clones and lacks some. Here the sample spans 100,000 to 150,000 clones, around 87% being singletons. Sequenced sample: peripheral blood. These receptor sequences come from a man in his forties or fifties with acute or convalescent COVID-19. Both conserved end residues are part of each CDR3. The D gene is left open where the match is weak. Size values are once, few and many counts, or a class for expanded clones, and some rows have none.

d_call,v_call,j_call,clone_size,cdr3_aa,cdr3_nt
TRBD2,TRBV11-1,TRBJ2-1,once,CACSGRPDNEQFF,TGTGCCTGTAGCGGGAGACCCGACAATGAGCAGTTCTTC
TRBD2,TRBV7-8,TRBJ2-1,once,CASSLVWGTSGEQFF,TGTGCCAGCAGCTTAGTATGGGGGACTAGCGGTGAGCAGTTCTTC
.,TRBV5-1,TRBJ2-1,.,CASSLRLGEQFF,TGCGCCAGCAGCCTACGACTGGGTGAGCAGTTCTTC
TRBD1,TRBV2,TRBJ1-4,.,CASSASTGLAEKLFF,TGTGCCAGCAGTGCTTCGACAGGGTTAGCTGAAAAACTGTTTTTT
TRBD1,TRBV11-3,TRBJ1-1,once,CASRILQTGVWNTEAFF,TGTGCCAGCAGGATTCTTCAAACAGGGGTTTGGAACACTGAAGCTTTCTTT
.,TRBV5-4,TRBJ2-7,.,CASSRPTGYEQYF,TGTGCCAGCAGCCGACCGACAGGCTACGAGCAGTACTTC
TRBD1,TRBV7-9,TRBJ2-7,.,CASSFETGGISYEQYF,TGTGCCAGCAGCTTCGAGACAGGGGGCATCTCCTACGAGCAGTACTTC
TRBD1,TRBV27,TRBJ2-5,.,CASSPQWDRGVTQYF,TGTGCCAGCAGTCCCCAATGGGACAGGGGGGTGACCCAGTACTTC
TRBD1,TRBV30,TRBJ2-7,.,CAWSIFTGGSGEQYF,TGTGCCTGGAGTATTTTTACAGGGGGGTCGGGCGAGCAGTACTTC
TRBD1,TRBV5-1,TRBJ1-2,once,CASSLFTGANGYTF,TGCGCCAGCAGCTTGTTTACAGGGGCGAATGGCTACACCTTC
.,TRBV5-1,TRBJ2-1,.,CASSPQGFDRYNEQFF,TGCGCCAGCAGCCCCCAGGGGTTCGACAGATACAATGAGCAGTTCTTC
.,TRBV6-8,TRBJ2-7,.,CASSYSARAQGYEQYF,TGTGCCAGCAGTTACTCGGCCAGGGCCCAGGGCTACGAGCAGTACTTC
.,TRBV4-3,TRBJ2-5,.,CASSQTLGRGEEETQYF,TGCGCCAGCAGCCAGACCCTCGGAAGAGGGGAGGAAGAGACCCAGTACTTC
.,TRBV5-8,TRBJ1-2,.,CASSLEGTAGWDGYTF,TGTGCCAGCAGCTTGGAGGGTACCGCAGGGTGGGATGGCTACACCTTC
.,TRBV18,TRBJ2-7,.,CASSVDRNSYEQYF,TGTGCCAGCTCAGTCGACAGGAACTCCTACGAGCAGTACTTC
TRBD1,TRBV19,TRBJ1-2,.,CASSREQGARGYTF,TGTGCCAGTAGTCGGGAACAGGGGGCTCGGGGCTACACCTTC
TRBD1,TRBV6-4,TRBJ1-2,.,CASSARTGVGGYTF,TGTGCCAGCAGTGCCCGGACAGGGGTCGGTGGCTACACCTTC
.,TRBV30,TRBJ2-1,once,CAWRPGVGEQFF,TGTGCCTGGAGGCCGGGAGTGGGGGAGCAGTTCTTC
.,TRBV24-1,TRBJ2-5,.,CATSDYGRGNWETQYF,TGTGCCACCAGTGATTATGGGAGGGGGAACTGGGAGACCCAGTACTTC
.,TRBV5-1,TRBJ2-3,.,CASSLVVGRAEDTQYF,TGCGCCAGCAGCTTGGTAGTCGGCAGGGCAGAAGATACGCAGTATTTT
.,TRBV6-5,TRBJ1-6,.,CASSYGGNYYNSPLHF,TGTGCCAGCAGTTACGGGGGGAACTACTATAATTCACCCCTCCACTTT
.,TRBV5-4,TRBJ2-7,.,CASSWGTTGYEQYF,TGTGCCAGCAGCTGGGGTACGACAGGATACGAGCAGTACTTC
TRBD2,TRBV2,TRBJ2-7,.,CASSSGSWYEQYF,TGTGCCAGCTCCAGCGGGAGTTGGTACGAGCAGTACTTC